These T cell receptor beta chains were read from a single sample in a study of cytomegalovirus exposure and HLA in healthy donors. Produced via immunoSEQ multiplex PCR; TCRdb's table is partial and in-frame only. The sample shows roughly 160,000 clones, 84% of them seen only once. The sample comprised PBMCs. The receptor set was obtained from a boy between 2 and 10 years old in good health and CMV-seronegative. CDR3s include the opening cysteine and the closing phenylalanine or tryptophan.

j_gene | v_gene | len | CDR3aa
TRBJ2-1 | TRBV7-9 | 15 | CASSLTQGVDNEQFF
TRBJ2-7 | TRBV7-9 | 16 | CASSLGAGGSLDEQYF
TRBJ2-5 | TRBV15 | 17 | CATSGAPGTSRRETQYF
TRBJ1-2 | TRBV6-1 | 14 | CASSESGGFYGYTF
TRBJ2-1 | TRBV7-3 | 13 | CASSSWTSPEQFF
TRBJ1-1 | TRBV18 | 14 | CASSLYRDSTEAFF
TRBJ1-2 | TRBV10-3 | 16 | CAISEFEAGRTYGYTF
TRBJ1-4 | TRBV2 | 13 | CASSVDRDEKLFF
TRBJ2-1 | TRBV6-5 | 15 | CASSYKVAGVGEQFF
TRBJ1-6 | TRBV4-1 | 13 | CASSRGFTGPLHF
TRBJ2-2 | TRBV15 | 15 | CATSWYRGLIGELFF
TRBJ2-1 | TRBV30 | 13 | CAWRDSPYNEQFF
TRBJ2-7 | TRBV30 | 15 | CAWSWGGSPAYEQYF
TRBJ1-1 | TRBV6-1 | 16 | CASSAPDQVLNTEAFF
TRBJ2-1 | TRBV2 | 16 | CASSVPGLAGDNEQFF
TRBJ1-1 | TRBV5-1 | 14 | CASSFRPLQPEAFF
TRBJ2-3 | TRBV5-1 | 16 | CASGGNGGRSTDTQYF
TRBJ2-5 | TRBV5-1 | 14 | CASKEGEGEETQYF
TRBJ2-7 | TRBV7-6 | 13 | CASSPGIAYEQYF
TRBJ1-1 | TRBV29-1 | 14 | CSADVLTRNTEAFF
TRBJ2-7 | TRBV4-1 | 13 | CASSRSQGYEQYF
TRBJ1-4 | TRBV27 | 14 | CASSLGGTNEKLFF
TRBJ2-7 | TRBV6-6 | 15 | CASSRDTTSGAQQYF
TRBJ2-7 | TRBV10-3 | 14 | CATLISYDHYEQYF
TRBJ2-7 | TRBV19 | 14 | CASSTGTGDHEQYF
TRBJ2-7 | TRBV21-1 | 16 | CASSKESNRGRYEQYF
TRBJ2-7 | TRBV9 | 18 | CASSPTPLTSGIINEQYF
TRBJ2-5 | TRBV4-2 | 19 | CASSQVRTGGLAGAETQYF
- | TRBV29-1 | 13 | CSVEDRASYEQYF
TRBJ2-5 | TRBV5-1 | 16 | CASSLGGGRTQETQYF
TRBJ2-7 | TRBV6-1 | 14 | CASEGGTEIYEQYF
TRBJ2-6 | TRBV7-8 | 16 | CASSILSGSGANVLTF
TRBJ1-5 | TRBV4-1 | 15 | CASSQQIRGNQPQHF
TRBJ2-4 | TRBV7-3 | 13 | CASSSGPGDIQYF
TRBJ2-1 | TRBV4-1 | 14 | CASSQPSSGTGVFF
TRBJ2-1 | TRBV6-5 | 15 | CASSPASAGGIEQFF
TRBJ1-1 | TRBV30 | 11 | CAWSNRGEAFF
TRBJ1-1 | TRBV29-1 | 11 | CSAVRRAEAFF
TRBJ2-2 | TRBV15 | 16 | CATSSKRGGAPGELFF